This T cell receptor (beta chain) was retrieved from a study of shared clonotypes between healthy human individuals. General study points: Represented genetic and exposure-history diversity was restricted by having few donors. Among non-shared clonotypes, generation probabilities were lower than among those shared by all four donors. Exclusively blood specimens were collected; tissue repertoires likely differ.

A note on this clone: Its specificity is unknown. Sequence at one end of the junction differs from germline and may be a read error.

Method: immunoSEQ multiplex PCR; TCRdb's copy keeps in-frame clones and lacks some. The profile covers 300,000 or so clones, with roughly 70% appearing a single time and around a tenth taken by the ten largest. CDR3 length: 12 residues. Germline V gene sequence: CDR1 WNHNN, CDR2 SYGVQD (reference sequence). This receptor was taken from a man aged 25 to 45 in good health. What was sequenced was memory CD4+ T cells sorted from blood. Documented subset: CD45RA-negative fraction. The chain links TRBV10-1 to TRBJ2-3, with D perhaps TRBD1 (6 bases). The CDR3, as DNA: TGCGCCAGCAGTGAGTCCTCGGGGACACCTGTTTTT. Its translation: CASSESSGTPVF.